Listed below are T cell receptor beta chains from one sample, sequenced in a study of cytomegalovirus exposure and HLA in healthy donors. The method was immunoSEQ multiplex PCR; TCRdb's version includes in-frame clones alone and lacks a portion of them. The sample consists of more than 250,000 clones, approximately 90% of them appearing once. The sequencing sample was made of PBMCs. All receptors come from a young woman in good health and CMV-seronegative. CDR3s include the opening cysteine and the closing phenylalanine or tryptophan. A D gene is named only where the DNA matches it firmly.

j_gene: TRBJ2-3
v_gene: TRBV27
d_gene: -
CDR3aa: CASTLRDTQYF

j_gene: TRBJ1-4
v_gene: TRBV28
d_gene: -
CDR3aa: CASSQQGWANEKLFF

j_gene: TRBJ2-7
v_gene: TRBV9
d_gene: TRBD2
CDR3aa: CASSAEAREGYEQYF

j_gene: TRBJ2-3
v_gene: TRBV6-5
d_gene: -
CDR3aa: CASSYGAGTDTQYF

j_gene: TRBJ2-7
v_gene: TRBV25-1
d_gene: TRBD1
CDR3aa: CASSITGDEQYF

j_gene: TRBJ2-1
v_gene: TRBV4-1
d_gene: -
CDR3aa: CASSLLGSSYNEQFF

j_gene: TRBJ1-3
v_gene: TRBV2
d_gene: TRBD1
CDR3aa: CASSPHPRGPFFGNTIYF

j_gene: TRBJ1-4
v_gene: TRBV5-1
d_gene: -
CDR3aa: CASSLDVAGEKLFF

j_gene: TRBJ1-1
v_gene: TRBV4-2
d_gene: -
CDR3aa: CASSQEMTTMNTEAFF

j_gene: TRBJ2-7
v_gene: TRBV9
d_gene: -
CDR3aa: CASSKRNNPYEQYF

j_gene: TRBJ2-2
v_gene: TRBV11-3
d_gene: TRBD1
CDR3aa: CASSSRGPNTGELFF

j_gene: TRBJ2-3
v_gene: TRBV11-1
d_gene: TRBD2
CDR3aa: CASSQRAGVEWADTQYF

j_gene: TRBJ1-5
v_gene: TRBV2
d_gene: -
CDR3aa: CASRKDSNQPQHF

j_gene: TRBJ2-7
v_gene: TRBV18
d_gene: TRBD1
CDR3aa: CASSRQGSGEQYF

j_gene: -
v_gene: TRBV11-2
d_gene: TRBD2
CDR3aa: CASSLPLEGRGTYEQYF

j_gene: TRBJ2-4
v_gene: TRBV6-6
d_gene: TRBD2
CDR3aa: CASMGGSDIQYF

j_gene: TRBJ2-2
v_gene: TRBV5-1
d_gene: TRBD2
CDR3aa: CASSPRLAGGSGGELFF

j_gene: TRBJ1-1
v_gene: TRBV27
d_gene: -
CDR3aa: CASTFRSFMNTEAFF

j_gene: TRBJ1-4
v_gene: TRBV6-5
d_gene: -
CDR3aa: CASTLNTRRMEKLFF

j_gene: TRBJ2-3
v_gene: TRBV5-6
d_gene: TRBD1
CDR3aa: CASSFNRGPLTDTQYF

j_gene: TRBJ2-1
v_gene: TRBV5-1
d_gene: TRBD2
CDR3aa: CASSWTTSGNDNEQFF

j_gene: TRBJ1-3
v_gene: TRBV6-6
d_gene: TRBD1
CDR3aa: CASSGTGSGNTIYF

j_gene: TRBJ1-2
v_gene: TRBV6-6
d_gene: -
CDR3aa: CASSARAETNYGYTF

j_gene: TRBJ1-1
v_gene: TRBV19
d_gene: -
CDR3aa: CASTPSRDTAEAFF

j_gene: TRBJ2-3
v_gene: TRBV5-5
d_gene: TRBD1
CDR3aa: CASSTGQGFSTDTQYF

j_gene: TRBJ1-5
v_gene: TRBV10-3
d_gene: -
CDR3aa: CAISGGSNQPQHF

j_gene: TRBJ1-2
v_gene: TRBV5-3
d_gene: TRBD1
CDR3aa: CARSLLTGPHYGYTF

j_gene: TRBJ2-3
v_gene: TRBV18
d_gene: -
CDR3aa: CASSPREERTQYF

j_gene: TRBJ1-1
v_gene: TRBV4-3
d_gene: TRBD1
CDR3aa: CASSRDSTGVGEAFF

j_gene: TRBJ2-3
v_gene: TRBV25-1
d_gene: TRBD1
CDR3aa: CASSETGTGGVGDTQYF

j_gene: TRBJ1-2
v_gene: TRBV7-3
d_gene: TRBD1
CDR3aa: CASSPGQGASGYTF

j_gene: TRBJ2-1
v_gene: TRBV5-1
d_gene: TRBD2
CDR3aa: CASSLGARTSGTRNEQFF

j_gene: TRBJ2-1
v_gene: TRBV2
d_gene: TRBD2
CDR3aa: CATAPEGGRNRYEQFF

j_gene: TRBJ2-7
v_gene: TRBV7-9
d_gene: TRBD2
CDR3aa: CASSLRASGAPYEQYF

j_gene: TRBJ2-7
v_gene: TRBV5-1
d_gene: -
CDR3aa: CASKATRGEQYF

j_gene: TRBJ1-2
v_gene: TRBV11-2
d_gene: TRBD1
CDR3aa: CASSLGGTGLFYGYTF

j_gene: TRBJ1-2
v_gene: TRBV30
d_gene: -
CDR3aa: CAWKGGMGDGYTF

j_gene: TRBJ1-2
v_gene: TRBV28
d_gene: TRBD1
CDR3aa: CASNPRGTGVVGYTF

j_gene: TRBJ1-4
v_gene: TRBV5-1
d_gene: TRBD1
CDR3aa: CASSPGQYSATNEKLFF

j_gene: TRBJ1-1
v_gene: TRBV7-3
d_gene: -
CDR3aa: CASSLGREEGTEAFF

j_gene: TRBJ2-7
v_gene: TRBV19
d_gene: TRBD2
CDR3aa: CASSGESGSREQYF

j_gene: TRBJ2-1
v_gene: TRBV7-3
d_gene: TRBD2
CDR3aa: CASSPVSGGSYEQFF

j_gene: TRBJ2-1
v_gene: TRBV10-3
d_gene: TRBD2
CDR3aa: CATQWREPGNEQFF

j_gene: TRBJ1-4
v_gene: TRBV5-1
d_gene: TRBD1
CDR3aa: CASSPGTGNEKLFF

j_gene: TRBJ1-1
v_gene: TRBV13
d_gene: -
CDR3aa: CASSFSPEMNTEAFF

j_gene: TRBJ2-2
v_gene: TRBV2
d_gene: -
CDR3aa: CASSDRFYAGELFF

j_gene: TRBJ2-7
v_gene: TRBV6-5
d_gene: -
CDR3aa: CASSYERADYEQYF

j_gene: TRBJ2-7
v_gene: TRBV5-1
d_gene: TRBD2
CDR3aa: CASSTGTTLEQYF

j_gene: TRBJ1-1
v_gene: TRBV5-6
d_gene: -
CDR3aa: CASSPAPVVNTEAFF

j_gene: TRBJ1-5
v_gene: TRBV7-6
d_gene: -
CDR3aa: CASSLGQRGDQPQHF

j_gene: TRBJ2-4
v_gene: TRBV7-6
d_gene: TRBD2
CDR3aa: CASSVGAGGPANIQYF

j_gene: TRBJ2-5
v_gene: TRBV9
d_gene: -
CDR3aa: CASSVGGTPTQYF

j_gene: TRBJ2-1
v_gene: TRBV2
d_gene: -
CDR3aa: CASSRGSYNEQFF

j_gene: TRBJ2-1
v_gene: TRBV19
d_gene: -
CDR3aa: CASSITGDNEQFF

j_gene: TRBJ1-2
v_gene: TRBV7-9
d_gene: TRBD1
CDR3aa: CASSLADRGNYGYTF

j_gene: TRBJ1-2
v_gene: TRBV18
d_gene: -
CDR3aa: CASSPQRESGYTF